The rows below give T cell receptor beta chains drawn from one sample of a study of blood T cell repertoires in COVID-19. Profiling relied on immunoSEQ multiplex PCR, and the TCRdb table lists in-frame clones only, not all of them. The data contain roughly 200,000 clones, under 80% of them singletons. Material for sequencing was peripheral blood. The source of these receptors is a man aged 45-60 years who had recovered from COVID-19. Each CDR3 is given with its conserved first and last residue. D genes are given only for firm matches. Clone size is shown for a subset of rows, as once, few, many or a class of expanded clone.

j_call v_call clone_size d_call cdr3_aa cdr3_nt
TRBJ2-2 TRBV5-4 - - CASSLVGGPGELFF TGTGCCAGCAGCTTGGTAGGAGGGCCCGGGGAGCTGTTTTTT
TRBJ2-1 TRBV28 - TRBD2 CASSSGTSGSNEQFF TGTGCCAGCAGTTCCGGGACTAGCGGTAGCAATGAGCAGTTCTTC
TRBJ2-2 TRBV7-9 - - CASSPSARVAGELFF TGTGCCAGCAGTCCGAGCGCGAGGGTCGCCGGGGAGCTGTTTTTT
TRBJ2-7 TRBV20-1 once TRBD2 CSASDTSGIYEQYF TGCAGTGCTAGTGATACTAGCGGGATTTACGAGCAGTACTTC
TRBJ2-1 TRBV28 - - CASSPPRGNGYEQFF TGTGCCAGCAGCCCCCCCCGGGGAAACGGGTATGAGCAGTTCTTC
TRBJ2-3 TRBV19 - TRBD2 CASSMKRESQTQYF TGTGCCAGTAGTATGAAGCGGGAAAGTCAGACGCAGTATTTT
TRBJ2-1 TRBV6-2/TRBV6-3 - TRBD2 CASSSLTSGRPYNEQFF TGTGCCAGCAGTTCTTTAACTAGCGGGAGGCCCTACAATGAGCAGTTCTTC
TRBJ2-2 TRBV5-5 - TRBD2 CASSPLAGEGTGELFF TGTGCCAGCAGCCCGCTAGCGGGAGAAGGCACCGGGGAGCTGTTTTTT
TRBJ2-4 TRBV7-9 - TRBD2 CASSPAAGEAKNIQYF TGTGCCAGCAGCCCGGCGGCGGGGGAAGCCAAAAACATTCAGTACTTC
TRBJ2-1 TRBV9 many - CASSRGSYNEQFF TGTGCCAGCAGCAGAGGGTCCTACAATGAGCAGTTCTTC
TRBJ2-6 TRBV2 - TRBD2 CASSSPGLAGVSGANVLTF TGTGCCAGCAGCTCACCGGGACTAGCGGGAGTGTCTGGGGCCAACGTCCTGACTTTC